This T cell receptor beta chain is drawn from a study of T cells after yellow fever vaccination. Study outcomes and limitations: Overall, a small share of clonotypes was seen in both CD4 and CD8 compartments.

This clonotype was recorded at least ten times. As yet, its antigen is unknown. At one of its ends the junction is not consistent with the germline gene, which may arise from a read error. TCR cDNA, made by 5'RACE template switching, carried an added universal primer site and UMIs. In TCRdb, the 5' RACE reads were re-called with MiXCR into one record per CDR3 protein. The table lists some 560,000 distinct CDR3 sequences, under 25% of them singletons, with roughly an eighth in the top ten. Germline values: CDR1 SEHNR, CDR2 FQNEAQ (reference sequence). This CDR3 has 14 amino acids. This TCR was recovered from a man younger than 45 who received the YFV17D yellow fever vaccine. The chain couples TRBV7-9 to TRBJ2-7; D call uncertain. Sequenced here: PBMCs, sampled 15 days after the yellow fever booster vaccination. The CDR3 protein is CASSSRTGSYEQYF. The CDR3 DNA reads as TGCGCCAGCAGCTCGCGGACGGGTAGCTACGAGCAGTACTTC.